This T cell receptor (beta chain) was sequenced in a study of T cell repertoires in cytomegalovirus infection. The overall study: Public TCR beta signatures indicated both CMV infection and matching HLA type. Findings and limits, study-wide: Ex vivo responses were dominated by HLA-C-restricted CMV-specific TCR beta clonotypes.

TCRdb reprocessed the reads with MiXCR, giving one entry per CDR3 protein. The sample contains almost 500,000 distinct CDR3 sequences, about 11% of which appear only once. A note on this clonotype: Its matching antigen is unknown.

The CDR3 contains 13 residues. The ends were cut back, 4 bases at V and 0 bases at J, with 9 bases in the middle. Germline CDR1 and CDR2: DFQATT and SNEGSKA (reference sequence). The sequencing input was PBMCs. The V call is TRBV20-1, the J call TRBJ1-1; no firm D call. This TCR was recovered from a human donor in good health (CMV status not recorded). Some clones in this sample may be carry-over from other donors' samples. The CDR3 DNA is TGCAGTGCTATGTCCAACATGAACACTGAAGCTTTCTTT. Its translation: CSAMSNMNTEAFF.